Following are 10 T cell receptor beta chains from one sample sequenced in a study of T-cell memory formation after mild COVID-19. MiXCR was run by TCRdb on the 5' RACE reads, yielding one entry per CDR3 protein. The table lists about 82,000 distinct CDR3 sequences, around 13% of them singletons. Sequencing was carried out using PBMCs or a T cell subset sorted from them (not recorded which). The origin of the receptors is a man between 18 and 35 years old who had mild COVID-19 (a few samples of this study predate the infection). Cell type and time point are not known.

The CDR3 region has the DNA TGTGCCAGCCCGATCCAGGGGCCCCTAGGGACCGGGGAGCTGTTTTTT. Translation gives CASPIQGPLGTGELFF. The V gene is TRBV7-9, the J gene TRBJ2-2, with D perhaps TRBD1 (6 bases). V was shortened by 8 bases and J by 5 bases, with 21 bases between the two germline ends. CDR1 SEHNR and CDR2 FQNEAQ come from the germline V gene (reference sequence). The CDR3 is made up of 16 amino acids.

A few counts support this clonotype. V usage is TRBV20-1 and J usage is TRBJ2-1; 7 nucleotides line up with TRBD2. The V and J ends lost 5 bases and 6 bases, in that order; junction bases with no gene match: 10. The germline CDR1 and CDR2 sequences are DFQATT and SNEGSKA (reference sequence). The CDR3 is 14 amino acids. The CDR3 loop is CSAAPPGTTNEQFF. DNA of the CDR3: TGCAGTGCTGCCCCGCCCGGGACTACCAATGAGCAGTTCTTC.

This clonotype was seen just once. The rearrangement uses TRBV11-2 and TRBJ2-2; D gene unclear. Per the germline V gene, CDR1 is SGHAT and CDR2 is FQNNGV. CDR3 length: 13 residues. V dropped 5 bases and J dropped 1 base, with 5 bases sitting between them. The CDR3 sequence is CASSQRNTGELFF. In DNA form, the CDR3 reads TGTGCCAGCAGCCAAAGGAACACCGGGGAGCTGTTTTTT.

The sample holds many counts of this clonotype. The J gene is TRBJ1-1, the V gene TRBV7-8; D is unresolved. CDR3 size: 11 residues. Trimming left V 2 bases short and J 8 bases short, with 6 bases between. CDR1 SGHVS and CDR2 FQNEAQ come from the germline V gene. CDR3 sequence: CASSLMQEAFF. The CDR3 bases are TGTGCCAGCAGCTTAATGCAGGAAGCTTTCTTT.

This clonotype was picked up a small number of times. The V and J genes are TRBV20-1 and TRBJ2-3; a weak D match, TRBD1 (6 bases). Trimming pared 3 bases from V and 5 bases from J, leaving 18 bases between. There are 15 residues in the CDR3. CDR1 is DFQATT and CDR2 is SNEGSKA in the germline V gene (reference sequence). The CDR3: CSASPLEGEKDTQYF. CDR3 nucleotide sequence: TGCAGTGCTAGCCCACTAGAGGGGGAGAAAGATACGCAGTATTTT.

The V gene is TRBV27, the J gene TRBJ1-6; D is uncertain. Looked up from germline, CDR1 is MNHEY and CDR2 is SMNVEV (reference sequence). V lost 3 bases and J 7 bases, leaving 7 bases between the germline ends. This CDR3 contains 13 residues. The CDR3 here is CASSLANNSPLHF. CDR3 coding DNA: TGTGCCAGCAGTTTGGCTAACAATTCACCCCTCCACTTT.

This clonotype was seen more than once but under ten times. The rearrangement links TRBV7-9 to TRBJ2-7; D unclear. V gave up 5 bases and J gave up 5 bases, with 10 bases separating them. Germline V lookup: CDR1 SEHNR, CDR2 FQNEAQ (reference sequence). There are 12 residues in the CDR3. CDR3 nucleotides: TGTGCCAGCAGCCCCAGTCGCGACGAGCAGTACGTC. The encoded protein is CASSPSRDEQYV.

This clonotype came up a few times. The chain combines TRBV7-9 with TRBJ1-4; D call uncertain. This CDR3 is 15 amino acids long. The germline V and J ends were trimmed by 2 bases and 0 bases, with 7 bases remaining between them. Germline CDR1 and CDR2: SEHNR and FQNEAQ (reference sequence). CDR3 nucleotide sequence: TGTGCCAGCAGCTTAACCGGCTCAACTAATGAAAAACTGTTTTTT. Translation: CASSLTGSTNEKLFF. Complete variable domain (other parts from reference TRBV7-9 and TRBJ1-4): DTGVSQNPRHKITKRGQNVTFRCDPISEHNRLYWYRQTLGQGPEFLTYFQNEAQLEKSRLLSDRFSAERPKGSFSTLEIQRTEQGDSAMYLCASSLTGSTNEKLFFGSGTQLSVL.

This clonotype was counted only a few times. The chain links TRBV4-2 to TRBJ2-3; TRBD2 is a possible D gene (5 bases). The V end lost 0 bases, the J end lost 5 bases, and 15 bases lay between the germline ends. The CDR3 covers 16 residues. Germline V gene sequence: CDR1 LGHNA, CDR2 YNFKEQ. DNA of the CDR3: TGTGCCAGCAGCCAAGATGAGCGGAGGACGGTAGATACGCAGTATTTT. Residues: CASSQDERRTVDTQYF.

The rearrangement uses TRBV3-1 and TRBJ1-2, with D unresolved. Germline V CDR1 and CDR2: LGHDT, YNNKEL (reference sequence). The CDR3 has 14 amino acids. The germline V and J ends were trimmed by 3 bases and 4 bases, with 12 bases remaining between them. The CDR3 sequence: CASSHPTVFYGYTF. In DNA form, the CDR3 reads TGTGCCAGCAGCCATCCCACTGTCTTCTATGGCTACACCTTC.